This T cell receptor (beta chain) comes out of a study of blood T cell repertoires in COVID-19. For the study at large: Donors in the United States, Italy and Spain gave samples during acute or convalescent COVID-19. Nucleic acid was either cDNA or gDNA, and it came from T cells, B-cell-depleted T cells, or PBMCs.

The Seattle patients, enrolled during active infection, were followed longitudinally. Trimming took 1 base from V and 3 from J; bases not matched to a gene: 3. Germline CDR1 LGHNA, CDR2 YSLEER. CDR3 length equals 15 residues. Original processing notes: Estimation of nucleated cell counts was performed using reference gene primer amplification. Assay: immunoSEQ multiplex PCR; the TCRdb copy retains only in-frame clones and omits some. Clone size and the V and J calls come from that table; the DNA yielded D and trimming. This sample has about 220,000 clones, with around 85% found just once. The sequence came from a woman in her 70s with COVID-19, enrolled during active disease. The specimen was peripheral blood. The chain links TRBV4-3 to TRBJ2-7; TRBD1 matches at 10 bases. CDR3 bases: TGCGCCAGCAGCCAAGGACAGGGGGCATTCTACGAGCAGTACTTC. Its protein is CASSQGQGAFYEQYF.